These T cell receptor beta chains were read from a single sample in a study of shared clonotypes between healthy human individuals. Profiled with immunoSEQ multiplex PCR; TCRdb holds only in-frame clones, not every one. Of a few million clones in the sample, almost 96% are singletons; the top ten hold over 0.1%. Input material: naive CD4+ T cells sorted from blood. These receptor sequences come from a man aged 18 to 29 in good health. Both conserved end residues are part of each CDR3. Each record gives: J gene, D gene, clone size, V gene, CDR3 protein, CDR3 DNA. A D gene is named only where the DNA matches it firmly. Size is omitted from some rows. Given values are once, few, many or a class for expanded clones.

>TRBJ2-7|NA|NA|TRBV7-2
CASSLREQYF
TGTGCCAGCAGCTTGAGGGAGCAGTACTTC
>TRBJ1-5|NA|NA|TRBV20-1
CSASQDQPQHF
TGCAGTGCTAGTCAAGACCAGCCCCAGCATTTT
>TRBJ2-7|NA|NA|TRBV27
CASSASGASGSYF
TGTGCCAGCAGTGCATCCGGGGCATCGGGGTCGTACTTC
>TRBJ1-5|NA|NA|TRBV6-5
CASRAGGAGNQPQHF
TGTGCCAGCAGAGCCGGAGGGGCTGGGAATCAGCCCCAGCATTTT
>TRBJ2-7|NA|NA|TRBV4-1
CASSHRTGFEQYF
TGCGCCAGCAGCCACCGTACAGGGTTCGAGCAGTACTTC
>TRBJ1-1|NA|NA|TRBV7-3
CASSFNLNTEAFF
TGTGCCAGCAGCTTTAACCTAAACACTGAAGCTTTCTTT
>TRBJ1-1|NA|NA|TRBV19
CASNLGQTNTEAFF
TGTGCCAGTAACCTGGGGCAGACGAACACTGAAGCTTTCTTT
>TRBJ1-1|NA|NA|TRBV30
CAWSVGYEAFF
TGTGCCTGGAGTGTTGGATATGAAGCTTTCTTT
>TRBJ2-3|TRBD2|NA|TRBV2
CASVTSGGTDTQYF
TGTGCCAGCGTGACTAGCGGGGGAACAGATACGCAGTATTTT
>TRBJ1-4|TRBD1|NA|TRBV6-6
CASSLGQAGTNEKLFF
TGTGCCAGCAGTCTTGGACAGGCCGGAACTAATGAAAAACTGTTTTTT
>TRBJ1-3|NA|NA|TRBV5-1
CASTQNSGNTIYF
TGCGCCAGCACCCAGAACTCTGGAAACACCATATATTTT
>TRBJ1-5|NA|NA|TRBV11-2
CASSHITGHDQPQHF
TGTGCCAGCAGCCATATCACAGGGCACGATCAGCCCCAGCATTTT
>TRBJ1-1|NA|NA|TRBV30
CAWSSVVVNTEAFF
TGTGCCTGGAGCAGTGTCGTAGTGAACACTGAAGCTTTCTTT
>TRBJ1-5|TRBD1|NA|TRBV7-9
CASSLGLGQDSNQPQHF
TGTGCCAGCAGCTTAGGTCTGGGACAGGACAGCAATCAGCCCCAGCATTTT
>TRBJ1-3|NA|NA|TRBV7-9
CASSPGHISGNTIYF
TGTGCCAGCAGCCCAGGACACATCTCTGGAAACACCATATATTTT
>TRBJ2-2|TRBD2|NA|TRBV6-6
CASNQLAGAGGELFF
TGTGCCAGCAACCAACTAGCGGGAGCGGGCGGGGAGCTGTTTTTT
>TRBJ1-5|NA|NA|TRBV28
CASCLRGVSQPQHF
TGTGCCAGTTGCCTGCGGGGGGTCAGTCAGCCCCAGCATTTT
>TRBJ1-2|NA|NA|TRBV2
CATRNPSSGFEGYTF
TGTGCCACCCGAAATCCCAGTTCAGGGTTCGAGGGCTACACCTTC
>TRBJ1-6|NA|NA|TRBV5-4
CASSFSGGSYNSPLHF
TGTGCCAGCAGCTTTTCGGGGGGTTCCTATAATTCACCCCTCCACTTT
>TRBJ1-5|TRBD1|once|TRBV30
CAWSVGQGGQPQHF
TGTGCCTGGAGTGTGGGACAGGGCGGTCAGCCCCAGCATTTT
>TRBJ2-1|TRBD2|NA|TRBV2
CASSEPGLVSDEQFF
TGTGCCAGCAGTGAACCGGGACTAGTGAGCGATGAGCAGTTCTTC
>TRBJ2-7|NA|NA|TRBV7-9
CASSLAETYEQYF
TGTGCCAGCAGCTTAGCGGAAACCTACGAGCAGTACTTC
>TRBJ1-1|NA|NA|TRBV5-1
CASSPDGKGNTEAFF
TGCGCCAGCAGCCCCGACGGCAAGGGGAACACTGAAGCTTTCTTT
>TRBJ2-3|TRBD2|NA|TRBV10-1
CASSRTGTSGGSTDTQYF
TGCGCCAGCAGTCGTACCGGGACTAGCGGGGGAAGCACAGATACGCAGTATTTT
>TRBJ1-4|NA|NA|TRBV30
CAWSQVYGEGEKLFF
TGTGCCTGGAGTCAGGTTTATGGGGAGGGTGAAAAACTGTTTTTT
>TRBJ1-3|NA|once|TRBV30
CAWSPMTIGGNTIYF
TGTGCCTGGAGCCCAATGACAATCGGTGGAAACACCATATATTTT
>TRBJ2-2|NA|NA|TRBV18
CASSPLAPGELFF
TGTGCCAGCTCACCTCTGGCCCCCGGGGAGCTGTTTTTT
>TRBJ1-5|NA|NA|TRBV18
CASSPTGVQPQHF
TGTGCCAGCTCACCAACTGGCGTTCAGCCCCAGCATTTT